This entry features one TCR beta chain sequence. The data stem from a study of OX40 agonist ivuxolimab in advanced cancers. Whole-study context: Males comprised around 78% of the group, whose mean age was around 62 years (range 23 to 79). Partial responses were achieved by three patients: one hepatocellular carcinoma, two cutaneous melanoma.

Measured with immunoSEQ multiplex PCR; TCRdb has only the in-frame clones, and not every one. The table records 50,000 to 75,000 clones, roughly 90% of them present only once. This specimen consisted of CD4+ or CD8+ T cells sorted from blood, obtained in a trial of the OX40 agonist ivuxolimab. The source of this sequence is an adult with an advanced solid tumor such as melanoma, head and neck, liver or kidney cancer.

The CDR3 is CASSPFLQGTDTQYF. CDR3 DNA sequence: TGTGCCAGCAGCCCCTTCTTACAGGGCACAGATACGCAGTATTTT. The rearrangement uses TRBV7-8 and TRBJ2-3; possibly TRBD1 for D (5 bases). Germline lookup yields CDR1 SGHVS and CDR2 FQNEAQ. V gave up 5 bases and J gave up 1 base, with 13 bases separating them. The CDR3 runs 15 residues.